This T cell receptor (beta chain) was recovered during a study of T cell repertoires in cytomegalovirus infection (dated by TCRdb to about 2019). Broadly, across the study: The HLA type of each donor mattered for the analysis, because public TCR beta signatures pointed to carriage of CMV infection along with the matching HLA type. Findings and caveats that apply to the study as a whole: Carriers of CMV infection plus the relevant HLA type were discriminated by the cumulative frequency of public TCR beta family members in the study cohort and in an independent roughly 350-donor cohort. In the ex vivo response, HLA-C-restricted CMV-specific TCR beta clonotypes were dominant, and in two of eight donors the single most frequent clonotype came from this HLA-C-restricted group.

Trimming removed 6 bases from V and 2 bases from J, leaving 18 bases between the germline ends. The CDR3, from cysteine to phenylalanine, totals 16 residues. Of the read, only the CDR3 DNA is kept; its 48 bases are in frame from base 1. CDR1 and CDR2 (MDHEN, SYDVKM) derive from the germline V gene. This clonotype has a handful of counts. The antigen it binds to is not known. Base qualities are not at hand, and no much larger clone is one base apart. TCRdb names Illumina HiSeq 1500 as the instrument used. TCRdb reworked the public reads: Q25 trimming with fastp, MiXCR clone assembly, productive beta chains retained. One record per CDR3 amino acid sequence lists the most common genes and DNA. The sample data list some 600,000 distinct CDR3 sequences, and roughly 24% of these were observed just once. The ten most abundant clones make up 7.5% to 9% of the sample.

Sequencing was carried out using CD8+ T cells from PBMCs. The rearrangement joined TRBV28 to TRBJ2-3; a tentative D call is TRBD2 (6 bases match). The receptor's source is a human donor in good health (CMV status not recorded). Some clones in this sample may be carry-over from other donors' samples. The CDR3 loop reads CASSVLGTLTTDTQYF. The nucleotide sequence reads as follows: TGTGCCAGCAGCGTCCTCGGGACTCTCACCACAGATACGCAGTATTTT. The entire variable domain, with the stretches around the CDR3 drawn from the reference TRBV28 and TRBJ2-3 proteins, is DVKVTQSSRYLVKRTGEKVFLECVQDMDHENMFWYRQDPGLGLRLIYFSYDVKMKEKGDIPEGYSVSREKKERFSLILESASTNQTSMYLCASSVLGTLTTDTQYFGPGTRLTVL.